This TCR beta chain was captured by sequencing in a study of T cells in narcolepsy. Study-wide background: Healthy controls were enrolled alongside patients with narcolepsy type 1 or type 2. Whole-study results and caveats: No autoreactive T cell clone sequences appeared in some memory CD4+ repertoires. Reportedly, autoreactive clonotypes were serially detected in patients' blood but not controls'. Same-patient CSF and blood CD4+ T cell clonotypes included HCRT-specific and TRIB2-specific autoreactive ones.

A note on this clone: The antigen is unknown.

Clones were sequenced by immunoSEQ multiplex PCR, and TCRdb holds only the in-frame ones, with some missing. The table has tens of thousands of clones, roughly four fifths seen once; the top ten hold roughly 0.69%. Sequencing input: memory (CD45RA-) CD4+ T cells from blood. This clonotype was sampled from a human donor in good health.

The DNA for the CDR3 is TGTGCCAGCAGCGCCGGAGGCGCGACTAATGAAAAACTGTTTTTT. It encodes CASSAGGATNEKLFF. The chain employs TRBV5-4 and TRBJ1-4; D gene ambiguous. Germline CDR1 is SGHNT and CDR2 is YYREEE (reference sequence). V gave up 4 bases and J gave up 2 bases, with 12 bases separating them. The CDR3 has 15 residues.